A single sample gave rise to the 2 T cell receptor beta chains below, sequenced in a study of cytomegalovirus exposure and HLA in healthy donors. The PCR ran on 60 Vbeta and 13 Jbeta primers. TCRdb's copy holds only in-frame clones and misses some; the assay was immunoSEQ multiplex PCR. Altogether about 130,000 clones are present, more than 70% being singletons, with the ten largest covering around 2%. The sample consisted of PBMCs. These receptors were taken from a man between 25 and 39 years old in good health and CMV-seronegative.

The count of this clone is one. The gene calls are TRBV5-8 and TRBJ1-4; D may be TRBD1 (6 bases). V was cut by 4 bases and J by 3 bases, with 16 bases left in between. CDR3 length equals 16 residues. The germline CDR1 and CDR2 sequences are SGHTS and YDEGEE. This CDR3 is CASSPGDHSSNEKLFF. The CDR3 DNA sequence: TGTGCCAGCAGCCCAGGGGATCACTCATCTAATGAAAAACTGTTTTTT.

There are a few counts of this clone. The V and J genes are TRBV6-6 and TRBJ2-3; 9 bases map to TRBD1. CDR3 length: 15 amino acids. Germline V CDR1 and CDR2: MNHNY, SVGAGI (reference sequence). The V segment lost 8 bases and the J segment 1 base; nucleotides outside the gene matches: 7. Here the CDR3 reads CASPPRTGGTDTQYF. CDR3 bases: TGTGCCAGCCCCCCGAGGACAGGGGGCACAGATACGCAGTATTTT.